The present entry profiles one T cell receptor beta chain with its context. Its matching antigen is unknown. The PCR contained 60 Vbeta and 13 Jbeta primers. Source study methods: Roughly 80 million unique TCR beta chains, 9 million to 11 million shared, were counted in a later analysis. Sequencing was performed with immunoSEQ multiplex PCR; in TCRdb, only in-frame clones are kept and a portion is missing. V, J and clone size are taken as reported in that table, and D and trimming were inferred from the DNA itself. The repertoire shows 200,000 to 250,000 clones; the top ten hold 0.95% to 1.3%. The sample is drawn from a study of cytomegalovirus exposure and HLA in healthy donors. Each donor was healthy, and each was a bone marrow donor. Study-wide results and caveats: Researchers reported in a later analysis that common viral pathogens appeared linked to several top clusters.

CDR1 and CDR2 from the germline V gene are SQVTM and ANQGSEA. V lost 4 bases and J lost 1, with 13 bases in between. CDR3 length: 14 residues. The sequence was obtained from a girl aged 2 to 10 in good health and CMV-seropositive. The chain joins TRBV29-1 to TRBJ1-1; D not certain. The sequencing input was PBMCs. The CDR3 sequence is CSVVRGVGNTEAFF. CDR3 nucleotide sequence: TGCAGCGTTGTGCGCGGGGTAGGGAACACTGAAGCTTTCTTT.